The rows below give T cell receptor beta chains drawn from one sample of a study of early T cells in non-severe SARS-CoV-2 infection. MiXCR was run by TCRdb on the 5' RACE reads, yielding one entry per CDR3 protein. Of about 110,000 distinct CDR3 sequences detected, roughly 10% appear once; the ten largest clones hold approximately 7.3%. Sequenced: whole blood. The receptors here all came from an adult who was a healthcare worker with PCR-confirmed SARS-CoV-2 infection or an uninfected control (not recorded which). Each CDR3 is given with its conserved first and last residue. A D gene is named only where the DNA matches it firmly. Only part of the rows carry a size: once, few, many, or a class if the clone is expanded.

J | size | V | D | CDR3 | DNA
TRBJ2-7 | NA | TRBV28 | NA | CASSEAGVAYEQYF | TGTGCCAGCAGTGAGGCCGGGGTTGCCTACGAGCAGTACTTC
TRBJ2-7 | few | TRBV6-2/TRBV6-3 | TRBD2 | CASSPTGLALIYEQYF | TGTGCCAGCAGTCCGACGGGACTAGCCTTAATCTACGAGCAGTACTTC
TRBJ2-1 | many | TRBV11-1 | TRBD2 | CASSGSPGTSVSSYNEQFF | TGTGCCAGCAGCGGGAGTCCCGGGACTAGCGTGAGCTCCTACAATGAGCAGTTCTTC
TRBJ2-4 | many | TRBV6-6 | NA | CASSPRAPLGIQYF | TGTGCCAGCAGTCCCCGGGCCCCCTTGGGCATTCAGTACTTC
TRBJ2-7 | few | TRBV7-9 | TRBD1 | CASSLGGLGSHEQYF | TGTGCCAGCAGCCTAGGGGGCCTGGGCTCCCACGAGCAGTACTTC
TRBJ2-5 | few | TRBV27 | TRBD2 | CASSPGLAGGPGETQYF | TGTGCCAGCAGTCCGGGACTAGCGGGAGGGCCGGGGGAGACCCAGTACTTC
TRBJ1-1 | many | TRBV18 | NA | CASSPRIRFNPTEAFF | TGTGCCAGCTCACCACGCATCAGGTTCAACCCCACTGAAGCTTTCTTT
TRBJ1-1 | few | TRBV7-6 | NA | CASSANGGEAFF | TGTGCCAGCAGCGCAAATGGGGGTGAAGCTTTCTTT
TRBJ2-3 | many | TRBV2 | TRBD2 | CASRDLLAGVADTDTQYF | TGTGCCAGCAGGGACCTCCTAGCGGGAGTGGCCGACACAGATACGCAGTATTTT
TRBJ2-6 | few | TRBV20-1 | TRBD1 | CSARTGSSGANVLTF | TGCAGTGCTAGGACAGGGAGCTCTGGGGCCAACGTCCTGACTTTC
TRBJ2-2 | NA | TRBV7-9 | NA | CASSLGTANTGELFF | TGTGCCAGCAGCTTAGGGACAGCGAACACCGGGGAGCTGTTTTTT
TRBJ2-1 | many | TRBV10-3 | NA | CATGENIYNEQFF | TGTGCCACCGGAGAAAACATCTACAATGAGCAGTTCTTC
TRBJ2-1 | many | TRBV24-1 | NA | CATSDFGHLGNNEQFF | TGTGCCACCAGTGATTTCGGGCACTTGGGAAACAATGAGCAGTTCTTC
TRBJ2-5 | NA | TRBV29-1 | TRBD2 | CSVAGLAGRETQYF | TGCAGCGTTGCGGGACTAGCGGGCAGAGAGACCCAGTACTTC
TRBJ2-2 | few | TRBV4-3 | TRBD2 | CASSSRLAENTGELFF | TGCGCCAGCAGCTCTAGACTAGCGGAGAACACCGGGGAGCTGTTTTTT
TRBJ2-7 | many | TRBV11-2 | TRBD2 | CASSLDPGLAVAYEQYF | TGTGCCAGCAGCTTAGACCCCGGACTAGCGGTCGCCTACGAGCAGTACTTC
TRBJ1-2 | many | TRBV11-2 | TRBD1 | CASSPRTGNGYTF | TGTGCCAGCAGCCCCCGGACAGGGAATGGCTACACCTTC
TRBJ1-2 | NA | TRBV20-1 | NA | CSASPGVGGYTF | TGCAGTGCTAGTCCAGGGGTCGGCGGCTACACCTTC
TRBJ2-7 | many | TRBV6-5 | TRBD1 | CATRDRGYEQYF | TGTGCCACCCGGGACAGGGGCTACGAGCAGTACTTC
TRBJ2-3 | NA | TRBV6-1 | NA | CASSRDGFIFGGTDTQYF | TGTGCCAGCAGCCGGGACGGATTCATCTTTGGAGGCACAGATACGCAGTATTTT
TRBJ2-6 | few | TRBV12-3/TRBV12-4 | NA | CASSRGWGTNLSGANVLTF | TGTGCCAGCAGCCGAGGGTGGGGGACGAACCTCTCTGGGGCCAACGTCCTGACTTTC
TRBJ1-2 | many | TRBV3-1 | NA | CASSQQTGGYTF | TGTGCCAGCAGCCAACAGACAGGTGGCTACACCTTC
TRBJ2-1 | many | TRBV5-1 | TRBD2 | CASSLNLWGGVEQFF | TGCGCCAGCAGCTTGAATTTATGGGGAGGGGTCGAGCAGTTCTTC
TRBJ2-5 | NA | TRBV5-1 | TRBD2 | CASSLDSGTQETQYF | TGCGCCAGCAGCTTGGATAGCGGGACCCAAGAGACCCAGTACTTC
TRBJ2-5 | few | TRBV20-1 | NA | CSARDPRAPTETQYF | TGCAGTGCTAGAGATCCTAGGGCGCCAACCGAGACCCAGTACTTC
TRBJ1-5 | many | TRBV20-1 | NA | CSARAGGNQPQHF | TGCAGTGCTAGAGCAGGAGGTAATCAGCCCCAGCATTTT
TRBJ1-1 | few | TRBV18 | NA | CASSPRDGSSMNTEAFF | TGTGCCAGCTCACCCCGGGACGGATCGTCCATGAACACTGAAGCTTTCTTT
TRBJ2-3 | few | TRBV6-5 | NA | CASSYSAGAGTDTQYF | TGTGCCAGCAGTTACTCGGCAGGGGCGGGCACAGATACGCAGTATTTT
TRBJ2-7 | many | TRBV18 | NA | CASSPADAYEQYF | TGTGCCAGCTCACCTGCGGACGCCTACGAGCAGTACTTC
TRBJ2-7 | few | TRBV7-9 | TRBD2 | CASSFSGGHYEQYF | TGTGCCAGCAGCTTCAGCGGGGGCCACTACGAGCAGTACTTC
TRBJ2-1 | few | TRBV29-1 | NA | CRAIGRYNEQFF | TGCAGGGCCATCGGGAGATACAATGAGCAGTTCTTC
TRBJ2-3 | few | TRBV20-1 | TRBD1 | CSARDPGGATDTQYF | TGCAGTGCTAGAGATCCAGGGGGTGCCACAGATACGCAGTATTTT
TRBJ2-1 | many | TRBV6-2/TRBV6-3 | NA | CASSYSPGNEQFF | TGTGCCAGCAGTTATTCGCCGGGGAATGAGCAGTTCTTC
TRBJ1-2 | many | TRBV24-1 | NA | CATRRTGFYGYTF | TGTGCCACCAGGCGAACAGGGTTCTATGGCTACACCTTC
TRBJ2-1 | NA | TRBV30 | NA | CAWSVSGNEQFF | TGTGCCTGGAGTGTAAGCGGCAATGAGCAGTTCTTC
TRBJ1-1 | NA | TRBV5-1 | NA | CASARGDSTEAFF | TGCGCCAGCGCCAGGGGTGACAGCACTGAAGCTTTCTTT
TRBJ2-7 | many | TRBV4-3 | TRBD2 | CASSQLAGGVYEQYF | TGCGCCAGCAGCCAGTTAGCGGGAGGAGTATACGAGCAGTACTTC
TRBJ2-3 | few | TRBV28 | TRBD2 | CASSPLFLTSGTTDTQYF | TGTGCCAGCAGTCCACTCTTTTTGACTAGCGGGACCACAGATACGCAGTATTTT
TRBJ1-1 | NA | TRBV28 | NA | CASSLGDSRTEAFF | TGTGCCAGCAGTTTAGGCGATTCACGCACTGAAGCTTTCTTT
TRBJ2-7 | NA | TRBV20-1 | NA | CSASRSIEQYF | TGCAGTGCTAGTCGTAGCATCGAGCAGTACTTC
TRBJ1-2 | many | TRBV7-8 | TRBD1 | CASSSGPYGTDQDGYTF | TGTGCCAGCAGCTCTGGGCCCTACGGGACAGATCAGGATGGCTACACCTTC
TRBJ2-5 | few | TRBV13 | NA | CASSPGFTETQYF | TGTGCCAGCAGCCCAGGTTTCACAGAGACCCAGTACTTC
TRBJ2-7 | many | TRBV4-1 | NA | CASPLKDQAETYEQYF | TGCGCCAGCCCCCTAAAGGACCAGGCAGAGACCTACGAGCAGTACTTC
TRBJ2-6 | NA | TRBV6-6 | NA | CASESALANVLTF | TGTGCCAGCGAGTCGGCCTTGGCCAACGTCCTGACTTTC
TRBJ1-5 | few | TRBV4-1 | NA | CASSQGQENQPQHF | TGCGCCAGCAGCCAAGGACAGGAAAATCAGCCCCAGCATTTT
TRBJ1-5 | NA | TRBV4-1 | NA | CASSQEEVLTGSQPQHF | TGCGCCAGCAGCCAAGAAGAGGTCCTTACAGGGTCGCAGCCCCAGCATTTT
TRBJ2-7 | NA | TRBV12-3/TRBV12-4 | NA | CASSPNYSYEQYF | TGTGCCAGCAGTCCCAACTACTCCTACGAGCAGTACTTC
TRBJ2-7 | NA | TRBV9 | NA | CASGPGLATYEQYF | TGTGCCAGCGGACCGGGACTGGCTACCTACGAGCAGTACTTC
TRBJ1-1 | many | TRBV14 | NA | CASSRQSFTEAFF | TGTGCCAGCAGCCGACAGAGCTTTACTGAAGCTTTCTTT
TRBJ2-3 | many | TRBV7-9 | NA | CASSPRTDTQYF | TGTGCCAGCAGCCCACGCACAGATACGCAGTATTTT
TRBJ2-7 | many | TRBV27 | NA | CASSSHRVRYEQYF | TGTGCCAGCAGTTCCCACAGGGTTCGCTACGAGCAGTACTTC
TRBJ2-3 | many | TRBV2 | TRBD2 | CASSVSGRTDTQYF | TGTGCCAGCAGTGTTAGCGGGAGGACAGATACGCAGTATTTT
TRBJ2-1 | few | TRBV7-9 | NA | CASSSDHLYNEQFF | TGTGCCAGCAGCTCCGACCACTTATACAATGAGCAGTTCTTC
TRBJ2-3 | NA | TRBV28 | NA | CASSLWEGPTDTQYF | TGTGCCAGCAGTTTATGGGAGGGGCCCACAGATACGCAGTATTTT
TRBJ2-1 | NA | TRBV12-3/TRBV12-4 | NA | CASSTPYNEQFF | TGTGCCAGTAGCACCCCTTACAATGAGCAGTTCTTC
TRBJ1-5 | many | TRBV11-2 | NA | CASSFQGKGNQPQHF | TGTGCCAGCAGCTTCCAGGGAAAAGGCAATCAGCCCCAGCATTTT
TRBJ2-1 | few | TRBV6-1 | TRBD2 | CASSAPSGPFPNEQFF | TGTGCCAGCAGTGCCCCTAGCGGGCCATTCCCTAATGAGCAGTTCTTC
TRBJ2-7 | NA | TRBV14 | TRBD2 | CASSQQRASGTYEQYF | TGTGCCAGCAGCCAACAGCGGGCTAGCGGCACCTACGAGCAGTACTTC
TRBJ1-1 | many | TRBV6-5 | NA | CASSYSRNTEAFF | TGTGCCAGCAGTTACTCGCGAAACACTGAAGCTTTCTTT
TRBJ2-1 | many | TRBV12-3/TRBV12-4 | TRBD2 | CACTTAGVSNEQFF | TGTGCCTGTACCACGGCGGGAGTTAGCAATGAGCAGTTCTTC